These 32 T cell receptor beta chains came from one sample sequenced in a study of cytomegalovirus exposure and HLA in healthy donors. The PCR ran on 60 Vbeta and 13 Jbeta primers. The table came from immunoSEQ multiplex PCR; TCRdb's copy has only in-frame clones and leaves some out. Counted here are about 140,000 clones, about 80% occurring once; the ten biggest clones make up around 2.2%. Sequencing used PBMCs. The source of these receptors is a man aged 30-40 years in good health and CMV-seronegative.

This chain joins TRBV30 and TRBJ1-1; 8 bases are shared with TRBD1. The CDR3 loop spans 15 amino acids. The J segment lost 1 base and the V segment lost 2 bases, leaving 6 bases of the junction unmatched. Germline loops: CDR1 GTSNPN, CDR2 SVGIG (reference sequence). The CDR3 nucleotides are TGTGCCTGGAGTCCCCCCGACAGGGGGAACACTGAAGCTTTCTTT. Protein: CAWSPPDRGNTEAFF.

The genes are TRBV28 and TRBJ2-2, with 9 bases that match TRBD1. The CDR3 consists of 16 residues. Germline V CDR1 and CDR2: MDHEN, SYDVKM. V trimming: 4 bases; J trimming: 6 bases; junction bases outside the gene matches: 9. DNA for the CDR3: TGTGCCAGCAGTTCACCCGGGACAGGGTTCTCCGGGGAGCTGTTTTTT. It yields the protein CASSSPGTGFSGELFF.

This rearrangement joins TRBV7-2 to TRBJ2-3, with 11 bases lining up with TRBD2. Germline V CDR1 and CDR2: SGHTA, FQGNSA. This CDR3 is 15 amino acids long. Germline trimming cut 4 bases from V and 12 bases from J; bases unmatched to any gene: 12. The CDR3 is CASSSRLAGQPAQYF. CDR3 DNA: TGTGCCAGCAGCTCCCGACTAGCGGGGCAGCCCGCCCAGTATTTT.

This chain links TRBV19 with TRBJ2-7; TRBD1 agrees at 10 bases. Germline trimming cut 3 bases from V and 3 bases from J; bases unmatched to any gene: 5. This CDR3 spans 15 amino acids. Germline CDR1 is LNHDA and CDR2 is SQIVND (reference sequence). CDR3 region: CASSIHRDRGYEQYF. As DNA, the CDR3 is TGTGCCAGTAGTATTCACCGGGACAGGGGCTACGAGCAGTACTTC.

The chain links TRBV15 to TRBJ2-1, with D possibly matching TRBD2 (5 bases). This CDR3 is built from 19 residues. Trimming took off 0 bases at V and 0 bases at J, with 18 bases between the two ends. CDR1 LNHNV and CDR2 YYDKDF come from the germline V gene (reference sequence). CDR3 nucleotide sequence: TGTGCCACCAGCAGAGATAACCCCCTTCAGACTAACTCCTACAATGAGCAGTTCTTC. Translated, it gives CATSRDNPLQTNSYNEQFF.

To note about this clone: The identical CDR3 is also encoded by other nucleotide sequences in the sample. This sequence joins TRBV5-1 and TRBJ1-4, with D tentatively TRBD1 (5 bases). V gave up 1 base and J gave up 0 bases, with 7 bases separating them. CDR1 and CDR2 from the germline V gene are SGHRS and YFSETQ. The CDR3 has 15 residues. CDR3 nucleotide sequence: TGCGCCAGCAGCTTGACAGGAGCAACTAATGAAAAACTGTTTTTT. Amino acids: CASSLTGATNEKLFF.

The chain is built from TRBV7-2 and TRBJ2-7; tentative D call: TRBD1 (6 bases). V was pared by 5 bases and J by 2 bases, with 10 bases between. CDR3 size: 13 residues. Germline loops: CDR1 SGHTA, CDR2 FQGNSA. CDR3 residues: CASSPRQAYEQYF. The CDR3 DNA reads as TGTGCCAGCAGCCCTCGACAGGCCTACGAGCAGTACTTC.

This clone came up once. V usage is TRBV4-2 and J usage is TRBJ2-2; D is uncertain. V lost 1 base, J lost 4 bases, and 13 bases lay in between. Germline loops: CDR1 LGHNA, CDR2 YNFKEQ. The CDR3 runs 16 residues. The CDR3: CASSQVMASLTGELFF. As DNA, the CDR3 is TGTGCCAGCAGCCAAGTGATGGCCTCGCTCACCGGGGAGCTGTTTTTT.

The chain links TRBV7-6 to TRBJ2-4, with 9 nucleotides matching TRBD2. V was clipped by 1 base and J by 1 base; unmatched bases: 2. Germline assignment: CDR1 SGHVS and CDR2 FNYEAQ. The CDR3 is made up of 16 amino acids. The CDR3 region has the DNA TGTGCCAGCAGCTTAGTCAGCGGGGGGGCCAAAAACATTCAGTACTTC. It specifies CASSLVSGGAKNIQYF.

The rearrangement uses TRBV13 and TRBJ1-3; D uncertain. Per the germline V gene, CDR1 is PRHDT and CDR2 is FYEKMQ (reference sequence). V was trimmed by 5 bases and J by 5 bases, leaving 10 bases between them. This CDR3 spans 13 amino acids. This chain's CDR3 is CASSPETRNTIYF. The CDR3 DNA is TGTGCCAGCAGCCCGGAGACCAGAAACACCATATATTTT.

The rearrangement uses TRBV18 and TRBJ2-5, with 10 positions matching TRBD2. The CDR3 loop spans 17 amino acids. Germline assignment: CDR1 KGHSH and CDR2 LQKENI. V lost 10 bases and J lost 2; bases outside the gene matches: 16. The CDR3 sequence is CATTGGASGSWQETQYF. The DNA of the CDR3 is TGTGCCACAACTGGAGGGGCTAGCGGGAGTTGGCAAGAGACCCAGTACTTC.

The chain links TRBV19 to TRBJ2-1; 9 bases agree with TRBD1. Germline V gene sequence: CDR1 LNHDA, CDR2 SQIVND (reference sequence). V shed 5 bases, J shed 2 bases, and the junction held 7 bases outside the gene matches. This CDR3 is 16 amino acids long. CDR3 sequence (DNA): TGTGCCAGTAGTCCCGGACAGGGGAGGACCTACAATGAGCAGTTCTTC. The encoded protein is CASSPGQGRTYNEQFF. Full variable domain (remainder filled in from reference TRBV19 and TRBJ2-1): DGGITQSPKYLFRKEGQNVTLSCEQNLNHDAMYWYRQDPGQGLRLIYYSQIVNDFQKGDIAEGYSVSREKKESFPLTVTSAQKNPTAFYLCASSPGQGRTYNEQFFGPGTRLTVL.

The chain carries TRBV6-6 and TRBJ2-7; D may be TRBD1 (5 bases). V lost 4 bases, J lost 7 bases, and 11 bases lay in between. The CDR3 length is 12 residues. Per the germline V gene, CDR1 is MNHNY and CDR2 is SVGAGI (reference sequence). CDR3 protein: CASSSPGWEQYF. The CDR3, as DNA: TGTGCCAGCAGTTCCCCAGGGTGGGAGCAGTACTTC.

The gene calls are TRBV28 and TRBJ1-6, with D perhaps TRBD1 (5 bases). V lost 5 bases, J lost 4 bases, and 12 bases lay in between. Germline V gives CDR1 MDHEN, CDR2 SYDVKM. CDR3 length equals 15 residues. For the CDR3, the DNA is TGTGCCAGCAGTATCCCTGACAGATATAATTCACCCCTCCACTTT. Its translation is CASSIPDRYNSPLHF.

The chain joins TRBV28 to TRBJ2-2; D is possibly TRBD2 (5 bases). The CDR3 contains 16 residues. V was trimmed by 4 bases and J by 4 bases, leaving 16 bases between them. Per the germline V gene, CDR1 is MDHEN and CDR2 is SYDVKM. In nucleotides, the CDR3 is TGTGCCAGCAGTTCTCCCCCGATCAGCGGCACCGGGGAGCTGTTTTTT. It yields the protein CASSSPPISGTGELFF.

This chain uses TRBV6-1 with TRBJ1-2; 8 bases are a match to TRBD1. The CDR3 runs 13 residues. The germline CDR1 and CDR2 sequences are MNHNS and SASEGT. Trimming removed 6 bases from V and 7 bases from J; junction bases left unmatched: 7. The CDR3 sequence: CASRMDRVSGYTF. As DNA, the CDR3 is TGTGCCAGCAGGATGGACAGGGTTAGTGGCTACACCTTC.

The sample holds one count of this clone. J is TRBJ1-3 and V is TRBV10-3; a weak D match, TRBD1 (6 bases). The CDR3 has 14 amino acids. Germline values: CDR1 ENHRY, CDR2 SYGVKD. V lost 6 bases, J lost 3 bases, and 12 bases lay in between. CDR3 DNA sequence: TGTGCCATCAGGGCCCCAGGGGTTGGAAACACCATATATTTT. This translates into CAIRAPGVGNTIYF.

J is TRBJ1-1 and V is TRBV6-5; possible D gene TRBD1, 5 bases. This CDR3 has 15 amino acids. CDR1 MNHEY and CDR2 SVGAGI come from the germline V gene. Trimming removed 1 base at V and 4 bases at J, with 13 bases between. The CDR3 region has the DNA TGTGCCAGCAGTTACTGGGCAGGGCTGAGCACTGAAGCTTTCTTT. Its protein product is CASSYWAGLSTEAFF.

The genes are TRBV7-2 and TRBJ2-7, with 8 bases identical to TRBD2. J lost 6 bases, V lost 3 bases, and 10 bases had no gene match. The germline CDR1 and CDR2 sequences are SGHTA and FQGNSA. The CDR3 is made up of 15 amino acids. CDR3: CASSFGPGLGSEQYF. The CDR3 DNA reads TGTGCCAGCAGCTTTGGCCCGGGACTAGGATCCGAGCAGTACTTC. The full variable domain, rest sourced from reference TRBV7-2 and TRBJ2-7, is GAGVSQSPSNKVTEKGKDVELRCDPISGHTALYWYRQSLGQGLEFLIYFQGNSAPDKSGLPSDRFSAERTGGSVSTLTIQRTQQEDSAVYLCASSFGPGLGSEQYFGPGTRLTVT.

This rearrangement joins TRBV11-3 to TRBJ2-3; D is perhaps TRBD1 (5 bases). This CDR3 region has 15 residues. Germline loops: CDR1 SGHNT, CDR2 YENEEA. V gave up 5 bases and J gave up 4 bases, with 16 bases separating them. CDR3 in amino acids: CASSPGQGMADTQYF. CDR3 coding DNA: TGTGCCAGCAGCCCTGGGCAGGGAATGGCAGATACGCAGTATTTT.

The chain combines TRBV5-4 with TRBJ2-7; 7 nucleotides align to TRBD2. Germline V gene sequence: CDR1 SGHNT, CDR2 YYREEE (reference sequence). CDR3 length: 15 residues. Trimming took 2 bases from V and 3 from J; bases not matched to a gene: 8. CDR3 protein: CASSFGAGAYYEQYF. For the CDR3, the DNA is TGTGCCAGCAGCTTCGGGGCGGGAGCTTACTACGAGCAGTACTTC. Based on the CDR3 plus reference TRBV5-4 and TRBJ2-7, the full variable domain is ETGVTQSPTHLIKTRGQQVTLRCSSQSGHNTVSWYQQALGQGPQFIFQYYREEENGRGNFPPRFSGLQFPNYSSELNVNALELDDSALYLCASSFGAGAYYEQYFGPGTRLTVT.

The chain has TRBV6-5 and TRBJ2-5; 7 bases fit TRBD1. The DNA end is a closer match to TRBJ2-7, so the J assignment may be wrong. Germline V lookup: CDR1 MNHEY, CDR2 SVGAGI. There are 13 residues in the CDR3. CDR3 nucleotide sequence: TGTGCCAGCAGCCAGGGACAGTCCTACGAGCAGTACTTC. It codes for CASSQGQSYEQYF.

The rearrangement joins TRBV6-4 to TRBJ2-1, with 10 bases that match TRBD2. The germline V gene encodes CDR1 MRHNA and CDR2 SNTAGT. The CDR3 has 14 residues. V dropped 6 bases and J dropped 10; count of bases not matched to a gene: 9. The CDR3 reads CASRPGLANGEQFF. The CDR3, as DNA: TGTGCCAGCAGACCGGGACTAGCGAACGGGGAGCAGTTCTTC.

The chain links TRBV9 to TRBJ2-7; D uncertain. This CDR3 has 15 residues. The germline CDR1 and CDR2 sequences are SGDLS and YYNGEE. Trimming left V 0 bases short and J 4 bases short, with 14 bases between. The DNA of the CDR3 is TGTGCCAGCAGCGTAGAGCTTGGGCAGGATTACGAGCAGTACTTC. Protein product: CASSVELGQDYEQYF.

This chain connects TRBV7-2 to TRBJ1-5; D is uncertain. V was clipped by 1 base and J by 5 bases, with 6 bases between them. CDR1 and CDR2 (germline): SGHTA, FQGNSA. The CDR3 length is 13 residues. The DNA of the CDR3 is TGTGCCAGCAGCTTAGGACACGATCAGCCCCAGCATTTT. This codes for CASSLGHDQPQHF.

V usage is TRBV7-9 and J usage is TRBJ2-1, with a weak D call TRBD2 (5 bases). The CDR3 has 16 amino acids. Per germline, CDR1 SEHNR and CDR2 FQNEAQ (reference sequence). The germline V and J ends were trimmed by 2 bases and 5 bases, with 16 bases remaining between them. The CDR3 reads CASSLRAGAVDNEQFF. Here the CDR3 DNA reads TGTGCCAGCAGCTTAAGGGCTGGAGCGGTGGACAATGAGCAGTTCTTC.

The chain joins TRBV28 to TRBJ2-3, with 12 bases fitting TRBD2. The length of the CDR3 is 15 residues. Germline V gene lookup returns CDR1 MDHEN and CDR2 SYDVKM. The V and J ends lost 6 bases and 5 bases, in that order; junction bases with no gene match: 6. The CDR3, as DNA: TGTGCCAGCAGCAGGACTAGCGGGACGGGAGATACGCAGTATTTT. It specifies CASSRTSGTGDTQYF.

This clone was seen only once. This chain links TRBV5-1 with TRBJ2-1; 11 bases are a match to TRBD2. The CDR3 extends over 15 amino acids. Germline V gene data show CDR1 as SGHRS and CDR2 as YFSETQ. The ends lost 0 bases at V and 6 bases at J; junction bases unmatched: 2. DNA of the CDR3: TGCGCCAGCAGCTTGGTAGCGGGAGGGCTCAATGAGCAGTTCTTC. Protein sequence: CASSLVAGGLNEQFF.

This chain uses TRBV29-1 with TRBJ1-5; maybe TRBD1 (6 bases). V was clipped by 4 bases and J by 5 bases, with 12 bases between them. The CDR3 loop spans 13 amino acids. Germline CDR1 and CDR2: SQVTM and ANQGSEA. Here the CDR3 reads CSVVGGGDQPQHF. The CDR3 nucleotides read TGCAGCGTTGTAGGGGGAGGGGATCAGCCCCAGCATTTT.

The CDR3, as DNA: TGTGCCAGTAGTATCAGTCTAGGCGGGACTAGCGGGCACTACAATGAGCAGTTCTTC. This codes for CASSISLGGTSGHYNEQFF. This chain joins TRBV19 and TRBJ2-1; TRBD2 matches 12 bases. The germline gives CDR1 LNHDA, CDR2 SQIVND (reference sequence). The V segment lost 3 bases and the J segment 3 bases; nucleotides outside the gene matches: 12. This CDR3 spans 19 amino acids.

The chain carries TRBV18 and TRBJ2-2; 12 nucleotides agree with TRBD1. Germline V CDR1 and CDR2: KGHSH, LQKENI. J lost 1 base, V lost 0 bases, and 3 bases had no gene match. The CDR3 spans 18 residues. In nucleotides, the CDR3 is TGTGCCAGCTCACCACCAGGGACAGGGGGCCGGAACACCGGGGAGCTGTTTTTT. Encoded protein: CASSPPGTGGRNTGELFF.

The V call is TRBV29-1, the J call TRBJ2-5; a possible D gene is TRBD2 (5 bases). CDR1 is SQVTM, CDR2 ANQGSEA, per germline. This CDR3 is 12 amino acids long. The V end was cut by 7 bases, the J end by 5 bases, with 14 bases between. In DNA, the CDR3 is TGCAGCGCAGGAAGGACTGGGGAGACCCAGTACTTC. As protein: CSAGRTGETQYF.